The 32 T cell receptor beta chains given below trace back to one sample, sequenced in a study of shared clonotypes between healthy human individuals. The data were produced by immunoSEQ multiplex PCR, yet TCRdb's version contains in-frame clones alone and is incomplete. The table records some 480,000 clones, about 80% of them present only once. Source material: PBMCs. These TCRs come from a woman in her thirties or forties in good health. Some clones in this sample may be carry-over from other donors' samples.

The gene calls are TRBV6-4 and TRBJ2-3, with TRBD2 matching over 8 bases. The CDR3 loop spans 16 amino acids. Germline CDR1 is MRHNA and CDR2 is SNTAGT. With 0 bases clipped from V and 5 bases from J, the junction kept 7 bases outside the gene matches. The CDR3 DNA reads as TGTGCCAGCAGTGACTCCGAGCTAGCGGGTCTAGATACGCAGTATTTT. It specifies CASSDSELAGLDTQYF.

This chain connects TRBV28 to TRBJ1-2, with a weak D call TRBD1 (6 bases). Between the trimmed V and J ends, which lost 3 bases and 6 bases, there was a span of 11 bases. The CDR3 spans 13 residues. CDR1 and CDR2 (germline): MDHEN, SYDVKM. CDR3 DNA: TGTGCCAGCAGTTTCTCAGGGGAAAATGGCTACACCTTC. Protein sequence: CASSFSGENGYTF.

In this sample, this clone turned up once. This chain's CDR3 is CASRLRQNNQPQHF. CDR3 bases: TGTGCCAGCAGGCTTAGACAGAACAATCAGCCCCAGCATTTT. This chain connects TRBV28 to TRBJ1-5; D is perhaps TRBD1 (5 bases). Germline lookup yields CDR1 MDHEN and CDR2 SYDVKM. V lost 6 bases and J lost 3, with 12 bases in between. This CDR3 is 14 amino acids long.

Only one count was recorded for this clone. The chain carries TRBV30 and TRBJ2-5; weak D call: TRBD1 (6 bases). The closer fit of TRBJ2-7 to the DNA end suggests the J call may be wrong. CDR1 is GTSNPN, CDR2 SVGIG, per germline (reference sequence). The CDR3 is made up of 12 amino acids. Written as DNA, the CDR3 is TGTGCCTGGAGTACAGGGCCCTACGAGCAGTACTTC. It yields the protein CAWSTGPYEQYF.

As regards this clone: This sequence may be a read error, since a much larger clone differs from it by one base. This rearrangement joins TRBV6-4 to TRBJ2-2; D might be TRBD1 or TRBD2, each matching 5 bases. The CDR3 is made up of 14 amino acids. Trimming pared 3 bases from V and 3 bases from J, leaving 8 bases between. Germline lookup yields CDR1 MRHNA and CDR2 SNTAGT. The CDR3 nucleotides are TGTGCCAGCAGTGAAGGGACGGACACCGGGGAGCTGTTTTTT. This encodes CASSEGTDTGELFF.

The chain links TRBV30 to TRBJ1-5, with 7 bases matching TRBD1. Unmatched junction bases numbered 6, after V lost 1 base and J lost 6 bases. CDR1 and CDR2 (germline): GTSNPN, SVGIG (reference sequence). CDR3 length: 14 amino acids. CDR3 amino acids: CAWSGGGRSQPQHF. In nucleotides, the CDR3 is TGTGCCTGGAGTGGAGGGGGCAGGAGTCAGCCCCAGCATTTT.

The chain links TRBV18 to TRBJ2-7; 7 bases are a match to TRBD2. J was trimmed by 0 bases and V by 0 bases; bases with no gene match: 5. The CDR3 has 16 residues. The germline gives CDR1 KGHSH, CDR2 LQKENI. CDR3 region: CASSPPGGRVSYEQYF. In DNA form, the CDR3 reads TGTGCCAGCTCACCACCAGGAGGGAGGGTCTCCTACGAGCAGTACTTC.

The chain combines TRBV18 with TRBJ2-5; 8 nucleotides line up with TRBD2. The J call is doubtful: the DNA matches TRBJ2-7 better. The length of the CDR3 is 15 residues. In germline, CDR1 is KGHSH, CDR2 LQKENI. Here the CDR3 DNA reads TGTGCCAGCTCACCACGTGCGGGAGGCTCCTACGAGCAGTACTTC. Encoded protein: CASSPRAGGSYEQYF.

V usage is TRBV6-1 and J usage is TRBJ2-7; TRBD2 agrees at 7 bases. V shed 6 bases and J 3 bases; nucleotides not matched to a gene: 8. CDR1 MNHNS and CDR2 SASEGT come from the germline V gene. CDR3 size: 14 residues. CDR3 nucleotide sequence: TGTGCCAGCAGCCCCGAGGGCGGGAGCTACGAGCAGTACTTC. It yields the protein CASSPEGGSYEQYF.

V is TRBV10-3 and J is TRBJ2-7; unclear D gene. The CDR3 length is 13 residues. CDR1 and CDR2 (germline): ENHRY, SYGVKD. V dropped 4 bases and J dropped 6 bases, with 13 bases sitting between them. The CDR3, as DNA: TGTGCCATCAGTGCCGACGTCCGAGGCGAGCAGTACTTC. Its protein product is CAISADVRGEQYF.

This sequence joins TRBV27 and TRBJ2-7; D not resolved. This CDR3 has 12 residues. The germline V gene has CDR1 MNHEY and CDR2 SMNVEV (reference sequence). V dropped 3 bases and J dropped 6 bases, with 9 bases sitting between them. The CDR3 DNA is TGTGCCAGCAGTTTTTTGCGCGGCGAGCAGTACTTC. Its translation: CASSFLRGEQYF.

The chain employs TRBV9 and TRBJ2-3; 11 bases align to TRBD2. J was trimmed by 5 bases and V by 3 bases; bases with no gene match: 8. Looked up from germline, CDR1 is SGDLS and CDR2 is YYNGEE. The CDR3 runs 16 residues. CDR3 coding DNA: TGTGCCAGCAGCGAACTAGCGGGAGAGGAGGTAGATACGCAGTATTTT. It yields the protein CASSELAGEEVDTQYF.

CDR3: CASSQQGFGNTIYF. The CDR3 DNA reads as TGTGCCAGCAGCCAACAGGGCTTCGGAAACACCATATATTTT. The V gene is TRBV7-2, the J gene TRBJ1-3, with a weak D call TRBD1 (6 bases). The CDR3 is made up of 14 amino acids. Looked up from germline, CDR1 is SGHTA and CDR2 is FQGNSA. V gave up 5 bases and J gave up 4 bases, with 12 bases separating them.

This clone occurred once. The V and J genes are TRBV5-4 and TRBJ2-2, with no clear D. Trimming pared 0 bases from V and 8 bases from J, leaving 8 bases between. CDR3 length: 13 residues. Germline CDR1 is SGHNT and CDR2 is YYREEE (reference sequence). This chain's CDR3 is CASSLVVGGELFF. CDR3 sequence (DNA): TGTGCCAGCAGCTTGGTCGTGGGGGGGGAGCTGTTTTTT.

CDR3 sequence: CASRNGTGPYNEQFF. The CDR3 DNA sequence: TGCGCCAGCAGAAACGGGACAGGGCCCTACAATGAGCAGTTCTTC. The chain couples TRBV5-1 to TRBJ2-1; 9 positions agree with TRBD1. Germline assignment: CDR1 SGHRS and CDR2 YFSETQ. This CDR3 is built from 15 residues. J was trimmed by 2 bases and V by 5 bases; bases with no gene match: 5.

The rearrangement links TRBV28 to TRBJ1-5; D remains unclear. Per the germline V gene, CDR1 is MDHEN and CDR2 is SYDVKM. Trimming took 10 bases from V and 2 from J, leaving 9 bases between them. CDR3 length equals 12 residues. CDR3 nucleotides: TGTGCCACCACTCGAGGCAATCAGCCCCAGCATTTT. Translating it yields CATTRGNQPQHF.

This chain links TRBV4-1 with TRBJ1-1, with 8 bases fitting TRBD1. Germline values: CDR1 MGHRA, CDR2 YSYEKL. The ends lost 0 bases at V and 3 bases at J; junction bases unmatched: 6. The length of the CDR3 is 16 residues. For the CDR3, the DNA is TGCGCCAGCAGCCAAGATCAGGACAGGGTTGACACTGAAGCTTTCTTT. This gives the protein CASSQDQDRVDTEAFF.

This clone was observed once. The identical CDR3 is also encoded by other nucleotide sequences in the sample. V gene TRBV7-2 combines with J gene TRBJ2-7, with 10 bases that match TRBD2. The CDR3 runs 15 residues. V dropped 5 bases and J dropped 0; count of bases not matched to a gene: 4. CDR1 is SGHTA, CDR2 FQGNSA, per germline. The CDR3: CASSPRLAGSYEQYF. The CDR3 DNA follows: TGTGCCAGCAGCCCCCGACTAGCGGGCTCCTACGAGCAGTACTTC.

Comments on this clone: A much larger clone lies a single base off, so this may be a read error. The J gene is TRBJ2-1, the V gene TRBV11-3; 9 nucleotides agree with TRBD2. Germline CDR1 and CDR2: SGHNT and YENEEA. The V segment lost 0 bases and the J segment 4 bases; nucleotides outside the gene matches: 4. This CDR3 contains 16 residues. For the CDR3, the DNA is TGTGCCAGCAGCTTAGAGGCGGGAGGGCCTTACAATGAGCAGTTCTTC. This encodes CASSLEAGGPYNEQFF. The entire variable domain, with the rest obtained from reference TRBV11-3 and TRBJ2-1, is as follows: EAGVVQSPRYKIIEKKQPVAFWCNPISGHNTLYWYLQNLGQGPELLIRYENEEAVDDSQLPKDRFSAERLKGVDSTLKIQPAELGDSAVYLCASSLEAGGPYNEQFFGPGTRLTVL.

This clone occurred once. The genes are TRBV21-1 and TRBJ2-3; the table calls TRBD2, which could not be checked here. TRBV21-1 is an annotated pseudogene. The length of the CDR3 is 17 residues. CDR3 sequence: CASSPMGTPIRTDTQYF. The DNA of the CDR3 is TGTGCCAGCAGCCCCATGGGGACTCCCATTCGCACAGATACGCAGTATTTT.

This clone was seen once. This chain uses TRBV5-1 with TRBJ2-3, with D tentatively TRBD2 (6 bases). V lost 0 bases and J lost 5, with 13 bases in between. The CDR3 length is 15 residues. Germline V gene sequence: CDR1 SGHRS, CDR2 YFSETQ. CDR3 sequence (DNA): TGCGCCAGCAGCTTGGTCGGGAGATGGGAAGATACGCAGTATTTT. It encodes CASSLVGRWEDTQYF.

The chain has TRBV18 and TRBJ2-2; D perhaps matches TRBD2 (6 bases). The germline CDR1 and CDR2 sequences are KGHSH and LQKENI. The CDR3 totals 15 residues. Trimming removed 2 bases at V and 5 bases at J, with 12 bases between. As DNA, the CDR3 is TGTGCCAGCTCACCAGCGGGGTCACCGACCGGGGAGCTGTTTTTT. It translates to CASSPAGSPTGELFF.

J is TRBJ2-7 and V is TRBV14; D unclear. Trimming took off 1 base at V and 3 bases at J, with 4 bases between the two ends. CDR3 length: 12 amino acids. Germline CDR1 is SGHDN and CDR2 is FVKESK. The CDR3 DNA reads TGTGCCAGCAGCCAAGCCCTCTACGAGCAGTACTTC. Translating gives CASSQALYEQYF.

A remark on this clone: Its ends do not fully match the called genes, so a read error is possible. The gene calls are TRBV18 and TRBJ1-1; D unresolved. The CDR3 contains 14 residues. The germline V gene encodes CDR1 KGHSH and CDR2 LQKENI. The CDR3 protein is CAGSPLARETEAFF. The CDR3 nucleotides read TGTGCCGGCTCACCACTCGCTCGGGAGACCGAAGCTTTCTTT.

The rearrangement uses TRBV14 and TRBJ2-1; 11 bases match TRBD2. Looked up from germline, CDR1 is SGHDN and CDR2 is FVKESK. V lost 1 base and J lost 5; bases outside the gene matches: 16. This CDR3 comprises 20 residues. The CDR3 DNA sequence: TGTGCCAGCAGCCAAGTCACGGCTAGCGGGAGGCCAGTCCCCGACAATGAGCAGTTCTTC. Translated, it gives CASSQVTASGRPVPDNEQFF.

This chain connects TRBV5-1 to TRBJ2-2; D may be TRBD1 (5 bases). The CDR3 has 15 amino acids. The V end was cut by 4 bases, the J end by 6 bases, with 16 bases between. Germline-derived CDR1 and CDR2 are SGHRS and YFSETQ. The CDR3 DNA reads as TGCGCCAGCAGCCTTGACAGATTCCTCCCCGGGGAGCTGTTTTTT. Its protein product is CASSLDRFLPGELFF.

This clone turned up a few times. The chain employs TRBV2 and TRBJ2-5, with unresolved D. Germline V CDR1 and CDR2: SNHLY, FYNNEI. The CDR3 is 13 amino acids. V was clipped by 2 bases and J by 5 bases, with 9 bases between them. The CDR3 reads CASSENSEETQYF. The CDR3 bases are TGTGCCAGCAGTGAAAACTCAGAGGAGACCCAGTACTTC. The full variable domain, rest sourced from reference TRBV2 and TRBJ2-5, is EPEVTQTPSHQVTQMGQEVILRCVPISNHLYFYWYRQILGQKVEFLVSFYNNEISEKSEIFDDQFSVERPDGSNFTLKIRSTKLEDSAMYFCASSENSEETQYFGPGTRLLVL.

The chain recombines TRBV4-1 with TRBJ1-1; D ambiguous. CDR1 is MGHRA and CDR2 is YSYEKL in the germline V gene. CDR3 length equals 12 residues. Deletions cut 7 bases from V and 5 bases from J, with 11 bases between. Here the CDR3 reads CASKGLRTEAFF. The CDR3 nucleotides read TGCGCCAGCAAAGGGTTGAGGACTGAAGCTTTCTTT.

This clone has ten or more counts. V and J are TRBV18 and TRBJ1-2; 9 nucleotides match TRBD1. The CDR3 covers 14 residues. The V gene end was trimmed by 3 bases and the J gene end by 6 bases; junction bases not matched to a gene: 5. Per the germline V gene, CDR1 is KGHSH and CDR2 is LQKENI. Here the CDR3 DNA reads TGTGCCAGCTCACCGGGCACAGGGGGCAATGGCTACACCTTC. It encodes CASSPGTGGNGYTF. The variable domain in full, completed from reference TRBV18 and TRBJ1-2, reads NAGVMQNPRHLVRRRGQEARLRCSPMKGHSHVYWYRQLPEEGLKFMVYLQKENIIDESGMPKERFSAEFPKEGPSILRIQQVVRGDSAAYFCASSPGTGGNGYTFGSGTRLTVV.

This clone was observed a single time. CDR3 sequence (DNA): TGTGCCAGCAGACAGGGGGCCACAGATACGCAGTATTTT. The encoded protein is CASRQGATDTQYF. The chain recombines TRBV25-1 with TRBJ2-3; 9 bases are shared with TRBD1. Germline assignment: CDR1 MGHDK and CDR2 SYGVNS. V shed 6 bases, J shed 2 bases, and the junction held 0 bases outside the gene matches. This CDR3 is 13 amino acids long.

This chain links TRBV10-2 with TRBJ2-7; TRBD1 matches 11 bases. There are 14 residues in the CDR3. Germline CDR1 WSHSY, CDR2 SAAADI. Trimming cost V 8 bases and J 2 bases; bases outside gene matches: 5. The CDR3 DNA reads TGCGCCAGCCGACGGGGACAGGGGGCCTACGAGCAGTACTTC. Translation: CASRRGQGAYEQYF.

The V and J genes are TRBV19 and TRBJ2-3; D remains unclear. V lost 2 bases and J lost 3, with 9 bases in between. This CDR3 contains 14 residues. Germline V gene data show CDR1 as LNHDA and CDR2 as SQIVND (reference sequence). The CDR3 reads CASSIKVGTDTQYF. DNA of the CDR3: TGTGCCAGTAGTATAAAAGTTGGGACAGATACGCAGTATTTT.